This T cell receptor beta chain derives from a study of T cell repertoires in cytomegalovirus infection. On the study more broadly: Indications of both CMV infection and matching HLA type were provided by public TCR beta signatures.

TCRdb called the reads again in MiXCR, with one record for every CDR3 protein. In the table there are 650,000 to 900,000 distinct CDR3 sequences, just under 30% of which are singletons. In germline, CDR1 is SGHTS, CDR2 YDEGEE. V was trimmed by 5 bases and J by 3 bases, leaving 20 bases between them. The CDR3 contains 17 residues. In its sample, this clonotype was seen a few times. Its antigen is unknown. The genes are TRBV5-8 and TRBJ2-2; tentatively, D is TRBD2 (5 bases). The TCR sequence derives from a human donor in good health (CMV status not recorded). Some clones in this sample may be carry-over from other donors' samples. This sample comprised cultured CD8+ T cells from PBMCs, obtained from culture after CMV antigen stimulation. CDR3 DNA: TGTGCCAGCAGGCCACGACAACCCGGGGTAGACACCGGGGAGCTGTTTTTT. Encoded protein: CASRPRQPGVDTGELFF.